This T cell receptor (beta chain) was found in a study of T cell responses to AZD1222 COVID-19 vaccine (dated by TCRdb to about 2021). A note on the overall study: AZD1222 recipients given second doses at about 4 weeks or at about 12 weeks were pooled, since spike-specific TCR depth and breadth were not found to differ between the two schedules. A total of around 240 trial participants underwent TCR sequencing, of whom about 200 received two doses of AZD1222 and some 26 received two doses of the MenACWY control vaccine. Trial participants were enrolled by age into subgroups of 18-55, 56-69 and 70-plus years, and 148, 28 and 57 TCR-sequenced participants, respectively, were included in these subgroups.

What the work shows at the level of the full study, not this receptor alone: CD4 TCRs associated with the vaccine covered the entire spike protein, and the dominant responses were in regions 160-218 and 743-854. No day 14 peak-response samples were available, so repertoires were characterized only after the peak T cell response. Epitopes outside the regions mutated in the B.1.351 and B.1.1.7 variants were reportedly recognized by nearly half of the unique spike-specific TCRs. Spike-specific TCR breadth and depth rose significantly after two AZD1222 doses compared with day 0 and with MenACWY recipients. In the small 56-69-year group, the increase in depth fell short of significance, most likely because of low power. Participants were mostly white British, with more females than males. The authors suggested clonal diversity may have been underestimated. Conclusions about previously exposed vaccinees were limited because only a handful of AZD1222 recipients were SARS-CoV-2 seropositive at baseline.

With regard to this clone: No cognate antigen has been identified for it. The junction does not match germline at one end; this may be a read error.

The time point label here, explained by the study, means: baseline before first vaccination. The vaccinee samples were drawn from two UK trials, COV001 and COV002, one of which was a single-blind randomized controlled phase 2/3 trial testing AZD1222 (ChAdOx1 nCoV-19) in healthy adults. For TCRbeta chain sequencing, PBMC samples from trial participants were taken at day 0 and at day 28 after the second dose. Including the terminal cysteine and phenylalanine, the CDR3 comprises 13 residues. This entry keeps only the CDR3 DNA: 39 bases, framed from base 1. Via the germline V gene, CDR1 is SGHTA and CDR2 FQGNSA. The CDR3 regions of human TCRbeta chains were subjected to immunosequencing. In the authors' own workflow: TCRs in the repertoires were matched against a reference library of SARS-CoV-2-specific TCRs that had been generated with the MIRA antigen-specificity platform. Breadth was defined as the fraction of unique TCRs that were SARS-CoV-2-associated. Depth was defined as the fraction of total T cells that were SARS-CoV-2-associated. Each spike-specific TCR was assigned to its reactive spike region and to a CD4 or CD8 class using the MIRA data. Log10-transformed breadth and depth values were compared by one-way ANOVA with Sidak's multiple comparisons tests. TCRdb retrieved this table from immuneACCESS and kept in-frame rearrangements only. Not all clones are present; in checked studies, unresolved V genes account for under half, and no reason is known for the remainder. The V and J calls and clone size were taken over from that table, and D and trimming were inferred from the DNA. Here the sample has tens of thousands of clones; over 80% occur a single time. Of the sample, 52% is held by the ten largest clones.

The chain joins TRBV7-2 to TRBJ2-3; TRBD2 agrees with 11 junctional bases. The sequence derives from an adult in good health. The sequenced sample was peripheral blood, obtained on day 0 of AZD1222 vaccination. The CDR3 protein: CASGTFAGTSGHF. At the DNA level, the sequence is TGTGCCAGCGGGACCTTCGCCGGGACTAGCGGTCATTTT.